The present TCR beta chain was sequenced within a study of T cell responses to AZD1222 COVID-19 vaccine. Points from the study as a whole: Receipt of two AZD1222 doses was followed by a rise in Spike-specific TCR breadth and depth. Only five to seven individuals given AZD1222 were seropositive at baseline. In all cases, repertoires were sampled only after the peak T cell response.

V was clipped by 10 bases and J by 8 bases, with 21 bases between them. CDR1 and CDR2 (germline): WSHSY, SAAADI. The CDR3 contains 14 residues. In the case of this clone: The antigen remains undetermined.

TCRdb keeps only in-frame clones here, not all; method: immunoSEQ multiplex PCR. The sample shows 150,000 to 200,000 clones, around 88% of them seen only once. Some second doses came at about 4 weeks and others at about 12 weeks; these were pooled. This clonotype was obtained from an adult who received the AZD1222 COVID-19 vaccine. Sequenced material: peripheral blood, taken 28 days after the second AZD1222 dose. The V gene is TRBV10-2, the J gene TRBJ1-3; D may be TRBD1 (6 bases). The CDR3: CATQGGLPGDTIYF. CDR3 DNA: TGCGCCACACAGGGCGGGTTGCCTGGGGACACCATATATTTT.